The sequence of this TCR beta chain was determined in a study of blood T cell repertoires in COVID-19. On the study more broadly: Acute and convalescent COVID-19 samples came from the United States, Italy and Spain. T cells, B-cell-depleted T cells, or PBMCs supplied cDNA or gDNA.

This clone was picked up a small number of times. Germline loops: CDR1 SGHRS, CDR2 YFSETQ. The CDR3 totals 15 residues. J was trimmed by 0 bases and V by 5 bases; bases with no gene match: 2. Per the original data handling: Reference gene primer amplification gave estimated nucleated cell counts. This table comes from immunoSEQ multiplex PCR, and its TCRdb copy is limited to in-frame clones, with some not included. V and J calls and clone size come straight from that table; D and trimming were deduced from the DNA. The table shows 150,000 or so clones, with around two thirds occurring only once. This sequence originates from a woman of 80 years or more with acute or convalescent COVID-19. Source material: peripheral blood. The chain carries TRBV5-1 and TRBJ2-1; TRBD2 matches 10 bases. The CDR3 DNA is TGCGCCAGCAGACCTAGCGGGAGCTCCTACAATGAGCAGTTCTTC. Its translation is CASRPSGSSYNEQFF.